This T cell receptor beta chain stems from a study of T cell responses to AZD1222 COVID-19 vaccine. General study findings and limits: In the spike-specific TCR repertoire, nearly half reportedly target unmutated variant regions. Donor demographics were predominantly white British with a female majority; clonal diversity may be underestimated. Baseline serostatus was positive in only a handful of AZD1222 recipients.

For this clone: Its antigen remains unidentified.

TCRdb's copy holds only in-frame clones and misses some; the assay was immunoSEQ multiplex PCR. This table holds 100,000 to 150,000 clones, 80% to 90% found once. The CDR3 totals 12 residues. With 2 bases removed from V and 8 bases from J, the gap between germline ends came to 6 bases. This TCR came from an adult in good health. The gene calls are TRBV12-3 or TRBV12-4 and TRBJ2-2; D remains ambiguous. The starting material was peripheral blood, obtained on day 0 of AZD1222 vaccination. In DNA form, the CDR3 reads TGTGCCAGCAGTTTAATGCGGGGGGAGCTGTTTTTT. Amino acids: CASSLMRGELFF.